This TCR beta chain was captured by sequencing in a study of shared clonotypes between healthy human individuals. Worth noting for this clone: The antigen remains undetermined.

This CDR3 contains 14 residues. V was clipped by 3 bases and J by 2 bases, with 8 bases between them. From germline, CDR1 is MNHNS and CDR2 SASEGT. Partitioning of CD4+ cells yielded a CD45RA+ naive subset and a CD45RA-negative memory subset. Whole-study findings and limits: Estimated clonotype richness was generally higher in naive than memory subsets.

The table came from immunoSEQ multiplex PCR; TCRdb's copy has only in-frame clones and leaves some out. The sample records some 2,500,000 clones, 93% being singletons. This receptor was identified in a man in his late teens or twenties in good health. Some clones in this sample may be carry-over from other donors' samples. The specimen was naive CD4+ T cells from PBMCs. Stated subset: CD45RA+ positively selected. The V call is TRBV6-1, the J call TRBJ2-1, with D unclear. The CDR3 region has the DNA TGTGCCAGCAGTGAGTTCGGACCCTACAATGAGCAGTTCTTC. As protein: CASSEFGPYNEQFF.